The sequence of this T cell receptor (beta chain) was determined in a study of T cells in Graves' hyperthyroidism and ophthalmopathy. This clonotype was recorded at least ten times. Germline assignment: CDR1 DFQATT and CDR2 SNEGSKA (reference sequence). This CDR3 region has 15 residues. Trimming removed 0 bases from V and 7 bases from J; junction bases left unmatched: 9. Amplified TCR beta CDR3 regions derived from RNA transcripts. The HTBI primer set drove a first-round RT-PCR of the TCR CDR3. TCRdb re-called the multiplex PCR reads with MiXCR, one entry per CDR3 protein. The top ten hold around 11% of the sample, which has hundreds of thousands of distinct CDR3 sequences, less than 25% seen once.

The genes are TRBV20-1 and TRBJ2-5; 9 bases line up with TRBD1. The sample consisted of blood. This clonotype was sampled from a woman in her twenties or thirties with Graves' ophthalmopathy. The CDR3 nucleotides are TGCAGTGCTAGAGATGATGGACAGGGGCTTTGGACCCAGTACTTC. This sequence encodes CSARDDGQGLWTQYF.